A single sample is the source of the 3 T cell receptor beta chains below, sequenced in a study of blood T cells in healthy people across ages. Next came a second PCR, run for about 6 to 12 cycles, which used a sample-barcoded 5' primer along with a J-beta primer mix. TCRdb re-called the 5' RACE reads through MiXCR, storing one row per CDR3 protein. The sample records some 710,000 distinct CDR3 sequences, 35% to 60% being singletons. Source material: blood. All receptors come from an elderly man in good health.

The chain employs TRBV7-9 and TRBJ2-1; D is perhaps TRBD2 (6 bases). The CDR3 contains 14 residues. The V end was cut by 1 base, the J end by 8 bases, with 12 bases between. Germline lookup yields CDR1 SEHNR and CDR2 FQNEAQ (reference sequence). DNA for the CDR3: TGTGCCAGCAGCTTAGGGCCGGGGGAGGATGAGCAGTTCTTC. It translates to CASSLGPGEDEQFF.

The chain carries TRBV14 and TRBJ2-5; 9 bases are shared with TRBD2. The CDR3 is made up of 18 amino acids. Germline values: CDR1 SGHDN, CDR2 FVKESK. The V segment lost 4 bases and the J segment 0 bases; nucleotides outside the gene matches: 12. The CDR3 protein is CASSLLRAASGDQETQYF. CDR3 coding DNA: TGTGCCAGCAGCCTCCTAAGGGCAGCTAGCGGGGACCAAGAGACCCAGTACTTC.

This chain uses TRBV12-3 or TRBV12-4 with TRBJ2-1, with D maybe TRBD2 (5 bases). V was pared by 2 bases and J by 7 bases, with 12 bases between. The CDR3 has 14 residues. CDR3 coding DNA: TGTGCCAGCAGTTTAACGGGGAGTATGAATGAGCAGTTCTTC. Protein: CASSLTGSMNEQFF.